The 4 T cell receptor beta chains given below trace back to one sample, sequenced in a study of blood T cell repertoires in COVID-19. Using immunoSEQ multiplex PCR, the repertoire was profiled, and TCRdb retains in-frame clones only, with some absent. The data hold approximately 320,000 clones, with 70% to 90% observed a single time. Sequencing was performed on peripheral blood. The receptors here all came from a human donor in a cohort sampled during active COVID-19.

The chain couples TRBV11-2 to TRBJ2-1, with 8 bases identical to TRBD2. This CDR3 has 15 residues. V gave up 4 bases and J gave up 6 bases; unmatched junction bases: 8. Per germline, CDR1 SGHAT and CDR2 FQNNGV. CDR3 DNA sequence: TGTGCCAGCAGCTCACCGGGACTAGAAAGCAATGAGCAGTTCTTC. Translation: CASSSPGLESNEQFF.

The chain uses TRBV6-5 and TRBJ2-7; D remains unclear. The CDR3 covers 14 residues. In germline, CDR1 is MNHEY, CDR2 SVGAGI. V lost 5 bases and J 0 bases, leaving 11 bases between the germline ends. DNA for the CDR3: TGTGCCAGCAGTACAGTGGCGAGCTCCTACGAGCAGTACTTC. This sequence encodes CASSTVASSYEQYF.

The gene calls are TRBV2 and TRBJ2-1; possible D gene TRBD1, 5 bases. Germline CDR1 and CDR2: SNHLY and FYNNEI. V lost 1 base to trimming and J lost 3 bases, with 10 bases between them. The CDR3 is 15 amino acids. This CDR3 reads CASSEGQLFYNEQFF. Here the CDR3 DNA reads TGTGCCAGCAGTGAAGGACAGTTGTTCTACAATGAGCAGTTCTTC.

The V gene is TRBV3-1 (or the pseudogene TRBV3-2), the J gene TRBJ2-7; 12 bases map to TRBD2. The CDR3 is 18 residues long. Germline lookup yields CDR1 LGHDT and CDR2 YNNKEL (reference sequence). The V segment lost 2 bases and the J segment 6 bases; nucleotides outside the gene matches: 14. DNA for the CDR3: TGTGCCAGCAGCCAACCCCTGAAGACTAGCGGGGGTTCGTTCGAGCAGTACTTC. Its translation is CASSQPLKTSGGSFEQYF.